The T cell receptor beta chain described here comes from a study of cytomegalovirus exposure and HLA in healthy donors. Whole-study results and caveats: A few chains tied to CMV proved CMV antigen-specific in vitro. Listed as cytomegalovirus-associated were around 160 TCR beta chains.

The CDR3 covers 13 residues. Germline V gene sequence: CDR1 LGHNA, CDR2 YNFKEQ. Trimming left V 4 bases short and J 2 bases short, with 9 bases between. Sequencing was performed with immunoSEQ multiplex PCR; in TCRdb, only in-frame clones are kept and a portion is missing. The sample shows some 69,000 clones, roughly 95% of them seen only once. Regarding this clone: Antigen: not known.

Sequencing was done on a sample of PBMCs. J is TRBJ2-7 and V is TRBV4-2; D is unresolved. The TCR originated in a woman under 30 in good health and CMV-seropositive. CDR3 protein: CASSLDNTYEQYF. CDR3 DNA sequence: TGTGCCAGCAGCCTAGACAACACCTACGAGCAGTACTTC.